A selection of T cell receptor beta chains follows, all from one sample in a study of shared clonotypes between healthy human individuals. The protocol was immunoSEQ multiplex PCR, while the TCRdb copy is restricted to in-frame clones and leaves out a portion. The sample contains about 1 million clones, approximately 68% of which appear only once. Sequenced sample: memory CD4+ T cells sorted from blood. These receptors came from a young man in good health. Both conserved end residues are trimmed from each CDR3. Each record gives: J gene, D gene, V gene, CDR3 protein. The D gene is left open where the match is weak.

J gene: TRBJ1-2
D gene: NA
V gene: TRBV12-5
CDR3 protein: ASGQGGYGYT

J gene: TRBJ1-3
D gene: NA
V gene: TRBV7-9
CDR3 protein: ASSLMGVERAGNTIY

J gene: TRBJ1-4
D gene: NA
V gene: TRBV10-2
CDR3 protein: ASSSGQANEKLF

J gene: TRBJ1-4
D gene: TRBD1
V gene: TRBV30
CDR3 protein: AGTAGTGAEKLF

J gene: TRBJ1-1
D gene: NA
V gene: TRBV19
CDR3 protein: ASSKMGVNTEAF

J gene: TRBJ2-2
D gene: NA
V gene: TRBV5-6
CDR3 protein: ASSYRDGGGRELF

J gene: TRBJ2-5
D gene: NA
V gene: TRBV6-5
CDR3 protein: ASSFRSQTQY

J gene: TRBJ2-1
D gene: TRBD2
V gene: TRBV7-9
CDR3 protein: ASTKRGGGPSSSYNEQF

J gene: TRBJ2-1
D gene: TRBD2
V gene: TRBV5-6
CDR3 protein: ASSFRVRREIYNEQF

J gene: TRBJ2-7
D gene: NA
V gene: TRBV21-1
CDR3 protein: ASSKVASGIRTFYEQY

J gene: TRBJ1-1
D gene: NA
V gene: TRBV4-2
CDR3 protein: ASSQRNIMNTEAF

J gene: TRBJ2-5
D gene: TRBD2
V gene: TRBV5-4
CDR3 protein: ASSLMGGTRETQY

J gene: TRBJ2-2
D gene: TRBD2
V gene: TRBV30
CDR3 protein: AWSGGLARNTGELF

J gene: TRBJ1-2
D gene: NA
V gene: TRBV6-6
CDR3 protein: ASSYEGRAYGYT

J gene: TRBJ2-5
D gene: TRBD2
V gene: TRBV7-2
CDR3 protein: ASSSGLAGQETQY

J gene: TRBJ1-2
D gene: NA
V gene: TRBV11-2
CDR3 protein: ASSLGLNYGYT

J gene: TRBJ2-7
D gene: NA
V gene: TRBV6-5
CDR3 protein: ASSYSGGLLYEQY

J gene: TRBJ1-1
D gene: TRBD1
V gene: TRBV6-5
CDR3 protein: ASSPPGTGEAF

J gene: TRBJ2-1
D gene: TRBD1
V gene: TRBV4-1
CDR3 protein: ASSRGDREGNEQF

J gene: TRBJ2-7
D gene: TRBD1
V gene: TRBV5-1
CDR3 protein: ASSTGTGNYEQY

J gene: TRBJ2-3
D gene: TRBD2
V gene: TRBV25-1
CDR3 protein: ASSEALAGGKDTQY

J gene: TRBJ2-1
D gene: NA
V gene: TRBV6-6
CDR3 protein: ASSYRWFPSADEQF

J gene: TRBJ2-3
D gene: NA
V gene: TRBV5-6
CDR3 protein: ASSRGQAADTQY

J gene: TRBJ1-6
D gene: TRBD1
V gene: TRBV5-8
CDR3 protein: ASSTWTGYSYNSPLH

J gene: TRBJ2-5
D gene: NA
V gene: TRBV18
CDR3 protein: ASSPVGNNAKTQY

J gene: TRBJ1-2
D gene: NA
V gene: TRBV28
CDR3 protein: ASSLQGPLYGYT

J gene: TRBJ1-1
D gene: TRBD1
V gene: TRBV19
CDR3 protein: ASSIEGTGSDTEAF

J gene: TRBJ1-1
D gene: TRBD1
V gene: TRBV6-1
CDR3 protein: ASSELTGTTEAF

J gene: TRBJ2-7
D gene: NA
V gene: TRBV5-1
CDR3 protein: ASRGGGGRSYEQY

J gene: TRBJ2-1
D gene: TRBD2
V gene: TRBV7-2
CDR3 protein: ASSLAPTSGSNYNEQF

J gene: TRBJ2-7
D gene: NA
V gene: TRBV10-3
CDR3 protein: AISDQGGYEQY

J gene: TRBJ2-1
D gene: NA
V gene: TRBV10-3
CDR3 protein: AISVELRNEQF

J gene: TRBJ1-4
D gene: TRBD1
V gene: TRBV6-6
CDR3 protein: ASAVLGQGNEKLF

J gene: TRBJ2-7
D gene: TRBD2
V gene: TRBV10-2
CDR3 protein: ASSYGTSGSVYEQY

J gene: TRBJ2-1
D gene: TRBD2
V gene: TRBV9
CDR3 protein: ASSVGTSGHNEQF

J gene: TRBJ1-5
D gene: NA
V gene: TRBV7-9
CDR3 protein: ASSLGWTGNQPQH

J gene: TRBJ2-7
D gene: TRBD1
V gene: TRBV18
CDR3 protein: ASTRDRETYEQY

J gene: TRBJ1-2
D gene: NA
V gene: TRBV9
CDR3 protein: ASSGVHSPANYGYT

J gene: TRBJ2-1
D gene: NA
V gene: TRBV2
CDR3 protein: ASSETRGAWNEQF

J gene: TRBJ1-2
D gene: TRBD1
V gene: TRBV9
CDR3 protein: ASSVGPDRSGGYT

J gene: TRBJ2-3
D gene: NA
V gene: TRBV10-1
CDR3 protein: ASSEWGGQDTQY

J gene: TRBJ1-5
D gene: TRBD1
V gene: TRBV7-2
CDR3 protein: ASSNQGANQPQH

J gene: TRBJ2-2
D gene: NA
V gene: TRBV18
CDR3 protein: ASSPIGQRNTGELF

J gene: TRBJ2-1
D gene: NA
V gene: TRBV7-9
CDR3 protein: ASSLADEQF